A single sample is the source of the 4 T cell receptor beta chains below, sequenced in a study of neoadjuvant anti-PD-1 for oral cavity cancer. Repertoires were generated with immunoSEQ multiplex PCR, while TCRdb's copy carries only in-frame clones and drops some. This sample has about 68,000 clones; more than 75% occur once, and the top ten carry nearly 3.5%. Time point: after neoadjuvant nivolumab, at surgical resection. The specimen comprised PBMCs, sampled after nivolumab (anti-PD-1) treatment. The source is a person aged 40 to 85 with oral cavity squamous cell carcinoma.

Comment on this clone: Additional DNA sequences in this sample encode the identical CDR3. The genes are TRBV7-3 and TRBJ2-3, with 8 bases lining up with TRBD2. After removal of 6 bases from V and 2 bases from J, the junction contained 7 bases not matched to a gene. Germline V lookup: CDR1 SGHTA, CDR2 FQGTGA. The CDR3 length is 15 residues. The CDR3 DNA reads TGTGCCAGCAGTCCGGGCGGGGGGCCCACAGATACGCAGTATTTT. Residues: CASSPGGGPTDTQYF.

The V and J genes are TRBV7-3 and TRBJ2-3; D gene ambiguous. Germline loops: CDR1 SGHTA, CDR2 FQGTGA. V dropped 2 bases and J dropped 6 bases, with 15 bases sitting between them. The CDR3 has 15 amino acids. CDR3 nucleotides: TGTGCCAGCAGCTTAGTTGGTGGGTTGTGGGATACGCAGTATTTT. It specifies CASSLVGGLWDTQYF.

The chain is built from TRBV7-2 and TRBJ1-5; TRBD1 might be the D (6 bases). Trimming left V 5 bases short and J 1 base short, with 18 bases between. Germline values: CDR1 SGHTA, CDR2 FQGNSA. The CDR3 extends over 17 amino acids. For the CDR3, the DNA is TGTGCCAGCAGCCTAAGAGGCGGGGGCCAAAGCAATCAGCCCCAGCATTTT. Amino acid sequence: CASSLRGGGQSNQPQHF.

The chain joins TRBV2 to TRBJ2-3; TRBD2 aligns across 12 bases. Germline V gene sequence: CDR1 SNHLY, CDR2 FYNNEI. The CDR3 totals 18 residues. V was pared by 7 bases and J by 2 bases, with 13 bases of the junction left unmatched. CDR3 protein: CASNPPTGLAGTTDTQYF. CDR3 bases: TGTGCCAGCAACCCCCCCACAGGACTAGCGGGAACCACAGATACGCAGTATTTT.